This T cell receptor (beta chain) was found in a study of human T cells and chemical hapten exposure. The wider study: Mostly female patients had alopecia areata, totalis or universalis.

Only a few counts were recorded for this clonotype. The time point was: patch test 3, about 24 weeks after DPC sensitization. Indicated treatment: therapeutic diphenylcyclopropenone sensitization with weekly scalp DPC. Prior to application of each patch test, blood was drawn. TCRdb re-analysed the RACE reads in MiXCR, keeping a single row per CDR3 protein. Seen here are some 97,000 distinct CDR3 sequences, 27% observed once, and the top ten hold 10%. Sequenced material: whole blood, taken in connection with sensitization to the hapten diphenylcyclopropenone (DPC). This clonotype was sampled from a man aged 35 to 55 with alopecia areata. Some clones in this sample may be carry-over from other donors' samples.

The CDR3 loop reads CASSRPDSGANVLTF. The CDR3 DNA follows: TGCGCCAGCAGCCGACCCGACTCTGGGGCCAACGTCCTGACTTTC. This chain links TRBV5-1 with TRBJ2-6; D gene unclear. The CDR3 contains 15 residues. CDR1 SGHRS and CDR2 YFSETQ come from the germline V gene. Trimming removed 4 bases from V and 0 bases from J, with 8 bases in between.